Sequencing of this T cell receptor beta chain was carried out in a study of radiation and T cells in renal cell carcinoma. This clone has more than one count but fewer than ten. Its target is not known. With V trimmed by 4 bases and J by 4 bases, 2 bases remained unmatched. The CDR3 spans 15 residues. Per the germline V gene, CDR1 is SGHDN and CDR2 is FVKESK. The sample's time point: blood 2 weeks post-SBRT. This sample's treatment: 15 Gy SBRT to primary tumor, nephrectomy 4 weeks later. Clear cell pathology was present in this patient's renal cell carcinoma. Produced via immunoSEQ multiplex PCR; TCRdb's table is partial and in-frame only. The sample lists some 70,000 clones, 82% occurring once. Study results and limitations: In blood, top tumor clones expanded by 2 weeks, shrinking by 4. Baseline intratumoral clonotype presence is unknown without pretreatment biopsies.

This receptor was identified in a man between 60 and 75 years old with renal cell carcinoma. The gene calls are TRBV14 and TRBJ2-5; 14 bases agree with TRBD2. The material was blood, obtained from a patient whose treatment included radiotherapy and nephrectomy. The CDR3 DNA sequence: TGTGCCAGCAGCCGACTAGCGGGAGGGGGAGAGACCCAGTACTTC. It codes for CASSRLAGGGETQYF.